A single sample is the source of the 27 T cell receptor beta chains below, sequenced in a study of cytomegalovirus exposure and HLA in healthy donors. The PCR had 60 Vbeta and 13 Jbeta primers. Libraries were prepared by immunoSEQ multiplex PCR; TCRdb keeps only in-frame clonotypes and omits some of them. The table includes tens of thousands of clones, about 73% detected once. The sample consisted of PBMCs. Receptors originate from a woman aged 25 to 39 in good health and CMV-seronegative.

This clone was picked up a small number of times. The V gene is TRBV11-2, the J gene TRBJ2-1; tentatively, D is TRBD2 (6 bases). The CDR3 has 15 amino acids. Germline V gene lookup returns CDR1 SGHAT and CDR2 FQNNGV. V was trimmed by 4 bases and J by 5 bases, leaving 15 bases between them. The chain's CDR3 is CASSSTGLGHNEQFF. CDR3 bases: TGTGCCAGCAGCTCCACGGGACTGGGCCACAATGAGCAGTTCTTC.

In DNA, the CDR3 is TGTGCCAGCAGCAGAAAGGCACGGGAGAACACTGAAGCTTTCTTT. This gives the protein CASSRKARENTEAFF. The rearrangement joins TRBV7-6 to TRBJ1-1; D not resolved. The CDR3 consists of 15 residues. The V and J ends lost 5 bases and 1 base respectively, with 14 bases between them. Looked up from germline, CDR1 is SGHVS and CDR2 is FNYEAQ.

This clone has only one observation. This chain connects TRBV7-6 to TRBJ1-4; TRBD1 matches 10 bases. V lost 3 bases and J lost 6; bases outside the gene matches: 1. Germline V gene data show CDR1 as SGHVS and CDR2 as FNYEAQ. CDR3 size: 14 residues. DNA of the CDR3: TGTGCCAGCAGCTTGGACAGGGGGTATGAAAAACTGTTTTTT. Translated, it gives CASSLDRGYEKLFF.

This chain uses TRBV30 with TRBJ1-1; 7 nucleotides agree with TRBD1. From germline, CDR1 is GTSNPN and CDR2 SVGIG (reference sequence). The CDR3 sequence is 14 residues long. V was pared by 5 bases and J by 1 base, with 7 bases of the junction left unmatched. As DNA, the CDR3 is TGTGCCTGGTACTCCAGGGGGTCGAACACTGAAGCTTTCTTT. Its translation is CAWYSRGSNTEAFF. The full variable domain, its missing parts supplied by reference TRBV30 and TRBJ1-1, is SQTIHQWPATLVQPVGSPLSLECTVEGTSNPNLYWYRQAAGRGLQLLFYSVGIGQISSEVPQNLSASRPQDRQFILSSKKLLLSDSGFYLCAWYSRGSNTEAFFGQGTRLTVV.

The chain combines TRBV7-2 with TRBJ2-1, with D hard to call. Germline CDR1 reads SGHTA; CDR2 reads FQGNSA. The CDR3 loop spans 13 amino acids. The V end lost 4 bases, the J end lost 8 bases, and 12 bases lay between the germline ends. The CDR3 protein is CASSSIPRYEQFF. DNA for the CDR3: TGTGCCAGCAGCTCCATACCTAGGTATGAGCAGTTCTTC.

The chain combines TRBV10-3 with TRBJ2-1; D not resolved. The CDR3 contains 15 residues. The V gene lost 6 bases and the J gene lost 0 bases, with 12 bases spanning the gap. Germline V gene lookup returns CDR1 ENHRY and CDR2 SYGVKD. The CDR3 region is CAISHSANSYNEQFF. CDR3 nucleotides: TGTGCCATCAGCCATTCCGCGAACTCCTACAATGAGCAGTTCTTC.

This clone appeared a few times. The rearrangement uses TRBV5-8 and TRBJ2-6; 7 bases fit TRBD1. Germline V lookup: CDR1 SGHTS, CDR2 YDEGEE. The CDR3 length is 15 residues. With 4 bases clipped from V and 4 bases from J, the junction kept 5 bases outside the gene matches. The CDR3 region has the DNA TGTGCCAGCAGCCCACAGGGGCTCGGGGCCAACGTCCTGACTTTC. Translated: CASSPQGLGANVLTF.

The rearrangement joins TRBV11-2 to TRBJ2-7; 7 bases agree with TRBD1. V shed 5 bases and J 7 bases; nucleotides not matched to a gene: 8. The CDR3 covers 13 residues. From germline, CDR1 is SGHAT and CDR2 FQNNGV. As DNA, the CDR3 is TGTGCCAGCAGCACTGGGACAGACCAGGAGCAGTACTTC. Translated: CASSTGTDQEQYF. Complete variable domain (other parts from reference TRBV11-2 and TRBJ2-7): EAGVAQSPRYKIIEKRQSVAFWCNPISGHATLYWYQQILGQGPKLLIQFQNNGVVDDSQLPKDRFSAERLKGVDSTLKIQPAKLEDSAVYLCASSTGTDQEQYFGPGTRLTVT.

The chain has TRBV29-1 and TRBJ2-2, with a tentative D call TRBD1 (6 bases). Trimming stripped 5 bases from V and 7 bases from J, with 20 bases between. The CDR3 totals 15 residues. Germline loops: CDR1 SQVTM, CDR2 ANQGSEA. The CDR3 region is CSVRQGPDGGGELFF. For the CDR3, the DNA is TGCAGCGTTAGGCAGGGGCCGGATGGTGGCGGGGAGCTGTTTTTT.

The chain recombines TRBV12-5 with TRBJ2-5, with TRBD1 matching over 8 bases. The germline V gene has CDR1 LGHNT and CDR2 FRNRAP. The CDR3 has 16 residues. Trimming took 1 base from V and 3 from J; bases not matched to a gene: 7. CDR3 nucleotide sequence: TGTGCTAGTGGTTTGGGGACCGGGACAGGCAAAGAGACCCAGTACTTC. Amino acid sequence: CASGLGTGTGKETQYF.

In its sample, this clone was seen once. The rearrangement links TRBV6-1 to TRBJ1-5; 7 bases map to TRBD1. Germline V gene sequence: CDR1 MNHNS, CDR2 SASEGT. This CDR3 region has 23 residues. Trimming removed 1 base from V and 2 bases from J; junction bases left unmatched: 26. CDR3 loop: CASSEGINTKPGQFRFGNQPQHF. The DNA of the CDR3 is TGTGCCAGCAGTGAAGGTATCAATACCAAACCGGGACAGTTTCGTTTCGGCAATCAGCCCCAGCATTTT.

The chain joins TRBV28 to TRBJ2-7; possibly TRBD1 for D (6 bases). V dropped 6 bases and J dropped 6 bases, with 15 bases sitting between them. The CDR3 is 13 residues long. Germline lookup yields CDR1 MDHEN and CDR2 SYDVKM. The CDR3 DNA reads TGTGCCAGCAGATACGGACAGCCTGGCGAGCAGTACTTC. It encodes CASRYGQPGEQYF. The variable domain in full, completed from reference TRBV28 and TRBJ2-7, reads DVKVTQSSRYLVKRTGEKVFLECVQDMDHENMFWYRQDPGLGLRLIYFSYDVKMKEKGDIPEGYSVSREKKERFSLILESASTNQTSMYLCASRYGQPGEQYFGPGTRLTVT.

The chain combines TRBV7-9 with TRBJ1-2, with D possibly TRBD1 on 6 matching bases. Germline values: CDR1 SEHNR, CDR2 FQNEAQ (reference sequence). V was shortened by 4 bases and J by 9 bases, with 21 bases between the two germline ends. The CDR3 is 15 amino acids. Here the CDR3 reads CASSSLQGRILSYTF. In nucleotides, the CDR3 is TGTGCCAGCAGCTCTTTGCAGGGGAGAATCTTGAGCTACACCTTC.

The CDR3 is CAWSAGTGVYGYTF. The CDR3, as DNA: TGTGCCTGGAGTGCCGGGACAGGGGTCTATGGCTACACCTTC. This chain uses TRBV30 with TRBJ1-2, with 10 nucleotides matching TRBD1. Looked up from germline, CDR1 is GTSNPN and CDR2 is SVGIG (reference sequence). The J segment lost 4 bases and the V segment lost 1 base, leaving 3 bases of the junction unmatched. The CDR3 runs 14 residues.

The chain recombines TRBV28 with TRBJ1-1, with D possibly being TRBD1 (5 bases). The germline V gene encodes CDR1 MDHEN and CDR2 SYDVKM. This CDR3 has 14 amino acids. V lost 10 bases, J lost 0 bases, and 15 bases lay in between. The CDR3 sequence: CATKQGAMNTEAFF. CDR3 coding DNA: TGTGCCACCAAACAAGGGGCGATGAACACTGAAGCTTTCTTT.

The chain is built from TRBV29-1 and TRBJ1-5; maybe TRBD1 (6 bases). This CDR3 contains 13 residues. CDR1 and CDR2 from the germline V gene are SQVTM and ANQGSEA. Trimming stripped 6 bases from V and 3 bases from J, with 12 bases between. The CDR3, as DNA: TGCAGCGTGGGTACAGGGAACAATCAGCCCCAGCATTTT. Translating gives CSVGTGNNQPQHF. The complete variable domain, with remaining parts taken from reference TRBV29-1 and TRBJ1-5, reads SAVISQKPSRDICQRGTSLTIQCQVDSQVTMMFWYRQQPGQSLTLIATANQGSEATYESGFVIDKFPISRPNLTFSTLTVSNMSPEDSSIYLCSVGTGNNQPQHFGDGTRLSIL.

The chain has TRBV7-3 and TRBJ2-5; a possible D gene is TRBD1 (7 bases). The CDR3 totals 13 residues. V lost 5 bases, J lost 3 bases, and 10 bases lay in between. The germline gives CDR1 SGHTA, CDR2 FQGTGA. Here the CDR3 DNA reads TGTGCCAGCAGCCGGGGGACAGAAGAGACCCAGTACTTC. Protein: CASSRGTEETQYF.

In this sample, this clone turned up once. This chain links TRBV25-1 with TRBJ1-1; D gene uncertain. V gave up 2 bases and J gave up 2 bases, with 15 bases separating them. The CDR3 totals 16 residues. Germline-derived CDR1 and CDR2 are MGHDK and SYGVNS. Written as DNA, the CDR3 is TGTGCCAGCAGTGAACAGCGGTCCCCGGGAAACACTGAAGCTTTCTTT. Protein sequence: CASSEQRSPGNTEAFF.

The rearrangement links TRBV5-1 to TRBJ2-7; 7 bases are shared with TRBD2. The V gene's germline CDR1 is SGHRS and CDR2 YFSETQ. This CDR3 contains 15 residues. Trimming at V came to 2 bases and at J to 3 bases, leaving 8 bases not matched to a gene. The CDR3 sequence: CASSFDGGRVYEQYF. The CDR3 region has the DNA TGCGCCAGCAGCTTCGACGGCGGGAGAGTCTACGAGCAGTACTTC.

V usage is TRBV5-1 and J usage is TRBJ1-1; no definite D call. V was cut by 1 base and J by 6 bases, with 10 bases left in between. Germline-derived CDR1 and CDR2 are SGHRS and YFSETQ. The length of the CDR3 is 13 residues. The DNA for the CDR3 is TGCGCCAGCAGCTTGTCCGGGAATTCTGAAGCTTTCTTT. Translation: CASSLSGNSEAFF.

In this sample, this clone turned up once. This CDR3 is CSVEKRPISNTQYF. The DNA of the CDR3 is TGCAGCGTTGAAAAGAGGCCAATCTCCAATACGCAGTATTTT. The V and J genes are TRBV29-1 and TRBJ2-3, with D hard to call. CDR1 is SQVTM and CDR2 is ANQGSEA in the germline V gene. CDR3 length: 14 amino acids. With 2 bases removed from V and 7 bases from J, the gap between germline ends came to 16 bases.

The CDR3 region is CASSSDRGPYEQYF. The CDR3 DNA reads TGTGCCAGCAGCTCGGACAGGGGGCCCTACGAGCAGTACTTC. V usage is TRBV7-9 and J usage is TRBJ2-7; 11 nucleotides match TRBD1. Trimming removed 4 bases from V and 2 bases from J; junction bases left unmatched: 1. This CDR3 has 14 amino acids. Germline CDR1 reads SEHNR; CDR2 reads FQNEAQ (reference sequence). Together with reference TRBV7-9 and TRBJ2-7, the CDR3 gives the full variable domain: DTGVSQNPRHKITKRGQNVTFRCDPISEHNRLYWYRQTLGQGPEFLTYFQNEAQLEKSRLLSDRFSAERPKGSFSTLEIQRTEQGDSAMYLCASSSDRGPYEQYFGPGTRLTVT.

This rearrangement joins TRBV9 to TRBJ2-2; D possibly corresponds to TRBD2 (6 bases). Deletions cut 0 bases from V and 4 bases from J, with 10 bases between. From germline, CDR1 is SGDLS and CDR2 YYNGEE. CDR3 length: 15 residues. CDR3 nucleotides: TGTGCCAGCAGCGTAGACGGGAGTAGCACCGGGGAGCTGTTTTTT. Encoded protein: CASSVDGSSTGELFF.

There are a few counts of this clone. The rearrangement links TRBV29-1 to TRBJ2-1, with 10 bases that match TRBD2. Trimming at V came to 0 bases and at J to 8 bases, leaving 4 bases not matched to a gene. Germline CDR1 and CDR2: SQVTM and ANQGSEA. CDR3 length: 14 residues. The CDR3 nucleotides read TGCAGCGTTGAAGATCTGAGCGGGGGGGATGAGCAGTTCTTC. This encodes CSVEDLSGGDEQFF.

V usage is TRBV14 and J usage is TRBJ1-4, with 9 bases aligning to TRBD1. In germline, CDR1 is SGHDN, CDR2 FVKESK. The junction had 10 bases not matched to a gene; V was cut back by 6 bases and J by 8 bases. The CDR3 has 15 residues. CDR3 nucleotide sequence: TGTGCCAGCAGGCTAGGCGGGACAGGGCAAGAAAAACTGTTTTTT. It translates to CASRLGGTGQEKLFF.

This chain links TRBV7-9 with TRBJ1-2, with TRBD1 as a possible D gene (6 bases). The CDR3 is 14 amino acids. Trimming removed 5 bases at V and 1 base at J, with 11 bases between. The germline CDR1 and CDR2 sequences are SEHNR and FQNEAQ (reference sequence). DNA of the CDR3: TGTGCCAGCAGCGGGGGACAATTTAACTATGGCTACACCTTC. It encodes CASSGGQFNYGYTF.

The CDR3 coding sequence is TGTGCCAGCTTTGCCCACGCGGGCCTACTGATCACTACTAGCACAGATACGCAGTATTTT. Translation gives CASFAHAGLLITTSTDTQYF. The chain carries TRBV2 and TRBJ2-3; a weak D match, TRBD2 (5 bases). The germline V gene encodes CDR1 SNHLY and CDR2 FYNNEI. Trimming shortened V by 8 bases and J by 0 bases, and 30 bases separated the two germline ends. The CDR3 consists of 20 residues.